This T cell receptor beta chain was recovered during a study of identical twins. This clonotype showed up many times. Antigen specificity is unknown. TCRdb ran MiXCR on the 5' RACE reads and lists one entry per CDR3 protein. In the table there are about 210,000 distinct CDR3 sequences, roughly a tenth of which are singletons. Points from the study as a whole: Where out-of-frame alpha sequences were twin-shared, they showed excess low generation probability. Models predicted less out-of-frame TCR alpha sharing in monozygotic twins than was found.

Germline V gene data show CDR1 as SQVTM and CDR2 as ANQGSEA. Trimming left V 6 bases short and J 0 bases short, with 15 bases between. This CDR3 has 15 amino acids. Sample: memory (CD45RO+) T cells sorted from blood. The chain carries TRBV29-1 and TRBJ2-1; maybe TRBD2 (6 bases). This sequence originates from a woman aged 18 to 35 in good health. This CDR3 reads CSVKPNSGSYNEQFF. CDR3 nucleotides: TGCAGCGTGAAGCCGAATAGCGGCTCCTACAATGAGCAGTTCTTC.